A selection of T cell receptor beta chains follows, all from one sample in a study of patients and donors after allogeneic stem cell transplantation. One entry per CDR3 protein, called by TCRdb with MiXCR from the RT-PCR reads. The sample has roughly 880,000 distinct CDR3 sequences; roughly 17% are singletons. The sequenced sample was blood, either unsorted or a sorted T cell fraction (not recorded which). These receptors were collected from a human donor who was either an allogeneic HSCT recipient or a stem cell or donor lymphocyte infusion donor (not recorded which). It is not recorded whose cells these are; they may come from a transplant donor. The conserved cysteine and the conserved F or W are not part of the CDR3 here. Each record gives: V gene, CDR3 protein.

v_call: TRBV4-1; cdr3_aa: ASSPIRGRETQY
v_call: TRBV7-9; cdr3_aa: ASRSSSGGSSYNEQF
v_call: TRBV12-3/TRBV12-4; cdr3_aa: ASSWAQGGEKAQH
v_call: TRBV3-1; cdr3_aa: ASSPRGDGYT
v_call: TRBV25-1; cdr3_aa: ASSELRGGSYNEQF
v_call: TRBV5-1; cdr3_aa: ASSSLGKYNEQF
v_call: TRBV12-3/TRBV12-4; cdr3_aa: ASSRPPRPTDTQY
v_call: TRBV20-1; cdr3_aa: SEAGIDQETQY
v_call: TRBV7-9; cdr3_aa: ASSYQEAGLGEQY
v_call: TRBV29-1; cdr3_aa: SVEQRGGSYEQY
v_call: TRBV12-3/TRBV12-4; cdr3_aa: ASSLIGGSNSPLH
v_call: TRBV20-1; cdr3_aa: SARQVRDRYEQY
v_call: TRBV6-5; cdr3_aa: ASSYGSGLGEETQY
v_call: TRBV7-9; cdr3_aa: ASSFSLSGRVQF
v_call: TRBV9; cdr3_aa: ASSPEAGNQPQH
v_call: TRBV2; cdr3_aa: ASSDRGDRATEAF
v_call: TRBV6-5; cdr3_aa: ASSYGRGTRYGYT
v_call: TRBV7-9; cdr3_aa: ASSSARGETQY
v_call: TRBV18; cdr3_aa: ASSRGMERDEQF
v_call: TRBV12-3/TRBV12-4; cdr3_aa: ASSFSRLQPQH
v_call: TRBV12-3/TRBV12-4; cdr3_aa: ASSLPSGTGWGANYGYT
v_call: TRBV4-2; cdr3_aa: ASSQVGQADRNLYEQY
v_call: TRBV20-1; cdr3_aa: SASRDRGGYEQY
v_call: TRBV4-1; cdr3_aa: ASSPYRTGGGYT
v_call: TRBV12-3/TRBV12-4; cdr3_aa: ASSWDRILETQY
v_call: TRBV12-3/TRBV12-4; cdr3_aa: ASSLRGTGPTDTQY
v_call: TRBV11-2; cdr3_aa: ASMKAKGGLREKLF
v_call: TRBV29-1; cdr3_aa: SVCRGTGEWGNTEAF